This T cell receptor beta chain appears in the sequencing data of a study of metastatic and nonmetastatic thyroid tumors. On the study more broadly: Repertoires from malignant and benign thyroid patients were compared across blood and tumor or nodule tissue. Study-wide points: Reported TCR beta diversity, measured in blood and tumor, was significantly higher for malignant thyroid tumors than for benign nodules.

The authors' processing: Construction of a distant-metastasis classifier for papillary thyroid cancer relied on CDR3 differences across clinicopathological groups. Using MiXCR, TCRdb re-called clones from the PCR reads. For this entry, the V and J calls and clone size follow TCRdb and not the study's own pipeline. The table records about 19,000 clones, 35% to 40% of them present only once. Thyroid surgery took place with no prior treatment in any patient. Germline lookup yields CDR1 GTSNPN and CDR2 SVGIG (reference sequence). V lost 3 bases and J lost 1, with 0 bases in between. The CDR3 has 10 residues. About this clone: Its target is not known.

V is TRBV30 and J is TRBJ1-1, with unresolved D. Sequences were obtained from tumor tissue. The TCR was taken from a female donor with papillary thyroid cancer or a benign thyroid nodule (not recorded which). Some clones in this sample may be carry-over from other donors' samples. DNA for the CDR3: TGTGCCTGGAGGAACACTGAAGCTTTCTTT. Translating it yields CAWRNTEAFF.